The present entry profiles one T cell receptor (beta chain) with its context. The sample originates from a study of blood T cell repertoires in COVID-19. J lost 10 bases, V lost 6 bases, and 13 bases had no gene match. The CDR3 sequence is 15 residues long. Germline V gene data show CDR1 as MNHEY and CDR2 as SVGAGI. Donors were grouped by their self-reported clinical history. Donors in Cohort 3 counted as recovered after two negative PCRs, clearance, or symptom resolution. Libraries were prepared by immunoSEQ multiplex PCR; TCRdb keeps only in-frame clonotypes and omits some of them. There are roughly 180,000 clones in the sample; 86% occur only once, and more than 7.5% lies in the top ten.

This TCR was recovered from a woman aged 25-40 years who had recovered from COVID-19. The sample comprised PBMCs or T cells enriched from blood (not recorded which). The rearrangement joins TRBV6-5 to TRBJ2-4; TRBD1 agrees at 9 bases. Here the CDR3 reads CASSINPGTGKIQYF. CDR3 coding DNA: TGTGCCAGCAGCATAAACCCGGGGACAGGGAAAATTCAGTACTTC.